The 7 T cell receptor beta chains reported below all come from one sample, sequenced in a study of blood T cell repertoires in COVID-19. Profiling relied on immunoSEQ multiplex PCR, and the TCRdb table lists in-frame clones only, not all of them. This sample has 75,000 to 95,000 clones, with 88% found just once. The sequenced sample consisted of peripheral blood. These TCRs come from a human donor in a cohort sampled during active COVID-19.

This clone was seen more than once but under ten times. The CDR3 loop reads CASSLTGGYNEQFF. The CDR3 DNA sequence: TGTGCCAGCTCACTGACAGGGGGCTACAATGAGCAGTTCTTC. The chain carries TRBV18 and TRBJ2-1, with 9 bases identical to TRBD1. The germline V gene encodes CDR1 KGHSH and CDR2 LQKENI. Germline trimming cut 4 bases from V and 3 bases from J; bases unmatched to any gene: 1. This CDR3 has 14 amino acids.

The chain combines TRBV10-3 with TRBJ1-1; the match to TRBD1 covers 9 bases. Germline CDR1 is ENHRY and CDR2 is SYGVKD. Losses at the gene ends were 6 bases for V and 4 bases for J; bases not matched to a gene: 6. The CDR3 length is 14 residues. CDR3 in amino acids: CAIRLGTGSTEAFF. CDR3 in DNA: TGTGCCATCAGATTGGGGACAGGGAGCACTGAAGCTTTCTTT.

V is TRBV10-2 and J is TRBJ1-2; 10 positions match TRBD1. The CDR3 has 14 amino acids. In germline, CDR1 is WSHSY, CDR2 SAAADI. V gave up 6 bases and J gave up 4 bases; unmatched junction bases: 5. The CDR3 loop reads CASRTTGGAYGYTF. The CDR3 coding sequence is TGCGCCAGCAGAACGACAGGGGGCGCCTATGGCTACACCTTC.

This rearrangement joins TRBV6-5 to TRBJ2-4; 7 nucleotides line up with TRBD1. Germline lookup yields CDR1 MNHEY and CDR2 SVGAGI. The trim removed 8 bases at V and 0 bases at J, leaving 7 bases unmatched. This CDR3 is 15 amino acids long. The CDR3 sequence is CASRPRGLAKNIQYF. CDR3 nucleotides: TGTGCCAGCCGTCCCAGGGGGTTAGCCAAAAACATTCAGTACTTC.

The chain couples TRBV5-1 to TRBJ2-3; D gene ambiguous. This CDR3 spans 16 amino acids. Trimming took 0 bases from V and 1 from J, leaving 12 bases between them. Germline V gives CDR1 SGHRS, CDR2 YFSETQ. CDR3 coding DNA: TGCGCCAGCAGCTTGGGATCAACCGCAGGCACAGATACGCAGTATTTT. Translation gives CASSLGSTAGTDTQYF.

The chain couples TRBV5-1 to TRBJ2-1; TRBD2 agrees at 11 bases. Germline CDR1 SGHRS, CDR2 YFSETQ. This CDR3 spans 15 amino acids. J was trimmed by 10 bases and V by 0 bases; bases with no gene match: 6. The CDR3 DNA reads as TGCGCCAGCAGCTTGGCCGTGACTAGCGGGGTAGAGCAGTTCTTC. Its translation is CASSLAVTSGVEQFF.

The rearrangement uses TRBV7-9 and TRBJ2-7, with 10 positions matching TRBD1. The CDR3 has 15 residues. CDR1 and CDR2 from the germline V gene are SEHNR and FQNEAQ (reference sequence). V lost 4 bases and J lost 4; bases outside the gene matches: 7. CDR3 region: CASSSDRGRRYEQYF. The CDR3 DNA reads TGTGCCAGCAGCTCAGACAGGGGGCGAAGGTACGAGCAGTACTTC.